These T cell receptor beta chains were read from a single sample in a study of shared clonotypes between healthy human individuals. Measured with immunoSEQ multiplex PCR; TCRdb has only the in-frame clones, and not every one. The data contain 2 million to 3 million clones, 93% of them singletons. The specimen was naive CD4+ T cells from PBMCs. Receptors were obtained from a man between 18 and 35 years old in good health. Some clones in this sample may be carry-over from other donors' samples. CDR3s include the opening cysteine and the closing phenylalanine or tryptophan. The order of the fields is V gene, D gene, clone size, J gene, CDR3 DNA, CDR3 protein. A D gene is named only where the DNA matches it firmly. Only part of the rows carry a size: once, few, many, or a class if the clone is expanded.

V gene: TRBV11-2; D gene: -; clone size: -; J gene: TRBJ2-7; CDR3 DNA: TGTGCCAGCAGCTTAAGGATTGGGGGGAAGGCCTACGAGCAGTACTTC; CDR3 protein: CASSLRIGGKAYEQYF
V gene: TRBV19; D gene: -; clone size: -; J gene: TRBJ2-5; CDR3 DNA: TGTGCCAGTAGTATAGTGGCTAGCGCACAAGAGACCCAGTACTTC; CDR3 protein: CASSIVASAQETQYF
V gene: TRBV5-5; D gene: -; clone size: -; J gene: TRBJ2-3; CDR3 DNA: TGTGCCAGCAGCTATGGGGGCACAGATACGCAGTATTTT; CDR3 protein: CASSYGGTDTQYF
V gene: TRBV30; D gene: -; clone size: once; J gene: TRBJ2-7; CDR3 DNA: TGTGCCTGGCAAGACCCAAGGGGCGGCGAGCAGTACTTC; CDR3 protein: CAWQDPRGGEQYF
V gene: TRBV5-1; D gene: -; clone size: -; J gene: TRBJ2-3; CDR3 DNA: TGCGCCAGCAGCTTGTTTCTGCGTTCGGATACGCAGTATTTT; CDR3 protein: CASSLFLRSDTQYF
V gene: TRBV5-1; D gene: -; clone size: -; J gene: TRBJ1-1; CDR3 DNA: TGCGCCAGCAGCTCAGGACCGAACACTGAAGCTTTCTTT; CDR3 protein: CASSSGPNTEAFF
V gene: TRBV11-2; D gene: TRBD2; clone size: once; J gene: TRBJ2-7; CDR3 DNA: TGTGCCAGCAGCTCCTATAGCGGGAGCGCCTACGAGCAGTACTTC; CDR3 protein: CASSSYSGSAYEQYF
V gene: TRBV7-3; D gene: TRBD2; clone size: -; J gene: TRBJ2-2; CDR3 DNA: TGTGCCAGCAGTTTTAAAGCGGGAGGGAACACCGGGGAGCTGTTTTTT; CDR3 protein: CASSFKAGGNTGELFF
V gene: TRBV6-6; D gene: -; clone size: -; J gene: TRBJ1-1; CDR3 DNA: TGTGCCAGCAGTCCACAGGTATCCACTGAAGCTTTCTTT; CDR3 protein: CASSPQVSTEAFF
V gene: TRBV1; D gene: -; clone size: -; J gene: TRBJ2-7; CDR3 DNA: TGCACCAGCACCCCCGCTGGGGGGCGCTTCTACGAGCAGTACTTC; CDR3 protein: CTSTPAGGRFYEQYF
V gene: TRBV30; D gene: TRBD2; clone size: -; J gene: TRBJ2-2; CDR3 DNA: TGTGCCTGGAGGGCGGGAGGGCGGACCGGGGAGCTGTTTTTT; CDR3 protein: CAWRAGGRTGELFF
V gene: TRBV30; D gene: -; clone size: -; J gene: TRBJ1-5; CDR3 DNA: TGTGCCTGGAGTGGAGGGGATCAGCCCCAGCATTTT; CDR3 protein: CAWSGGDQPQHF
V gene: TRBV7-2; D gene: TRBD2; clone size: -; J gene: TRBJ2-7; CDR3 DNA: TGTGCCAGCAGCTTGGGAGGGGCCGAGACGTACGAGCAGTACTTC; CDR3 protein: CASSLGGAETYEQYF
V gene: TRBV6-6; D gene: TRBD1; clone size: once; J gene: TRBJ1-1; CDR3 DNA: TGTGCCAGCAGGGAACAGGGGGATGGCACTGAAGCTTTCTTT; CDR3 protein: CASREQGDGTEAFF
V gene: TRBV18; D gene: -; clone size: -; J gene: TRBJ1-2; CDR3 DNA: TGTGCCAGCTCCCCAAACAGGGACGAAGGCTACACCTTC; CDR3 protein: CASSPNRDEGYTF
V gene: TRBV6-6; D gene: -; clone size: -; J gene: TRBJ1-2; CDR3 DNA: TGTGCCAGCAGCCTCTCGGGGGGGGCAACGCAACGTGGCTACACCTTC; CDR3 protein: CASSLSGGATQRGYTF
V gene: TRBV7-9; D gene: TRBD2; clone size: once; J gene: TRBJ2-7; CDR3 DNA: TGTGCCAGCAGCCCTCAAGGCCCGGGGGGTTCCCGCGAGCAGTACTTC; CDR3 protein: CASSPQGPGGSREQYF
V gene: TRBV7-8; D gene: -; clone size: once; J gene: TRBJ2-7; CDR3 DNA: TGTGCCAGCAGCCCCATCCGGGTGCCCTACGAGCAGTACTTC; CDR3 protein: CASSPIRVPYEQYF
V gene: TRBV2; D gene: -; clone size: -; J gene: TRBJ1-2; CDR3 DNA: TGTGCCAGCAGAGGGGAAAGGGGGACCTATGGCTACACCTTC; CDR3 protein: CASRGERGTYGYTF
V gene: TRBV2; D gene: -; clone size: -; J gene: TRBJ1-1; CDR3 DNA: TGTGCCAGCAGCGACAGCCCTAACACTGAAGCTTTCTTT; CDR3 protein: CASSDSPNTEAFF
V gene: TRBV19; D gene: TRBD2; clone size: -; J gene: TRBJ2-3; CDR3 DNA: TGTGCCAGTAGCCCCGCACTAGCGGCTAGCACAGATACGCAGTATTTT; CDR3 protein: CASSPALAASTDTQYF
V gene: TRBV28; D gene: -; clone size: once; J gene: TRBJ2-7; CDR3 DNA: TGTGCCAGCAGTCCGAGGGCCCTCGGGAACGAGCAGTACTTC; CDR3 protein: CASSPRALGNEQYF
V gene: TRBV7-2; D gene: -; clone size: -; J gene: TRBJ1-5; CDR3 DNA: TGTGCCAGCAGCTTAGTCGCGCAGGCACTAGGGCCCCAGCATTTT; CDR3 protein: CASSLVAQALGPQHF
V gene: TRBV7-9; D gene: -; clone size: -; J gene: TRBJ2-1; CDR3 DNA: TGTGCCAGCAGCACCAGGACAGGAGGGATATTAAATGAGCAGTTCTTC; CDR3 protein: CASSTRTGGILNEQFF
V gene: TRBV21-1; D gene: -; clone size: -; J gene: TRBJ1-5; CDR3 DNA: TGTGCCAGCAGCAAAATTTACTGGGAAAAAGATAGCAATCAGCCCCAGCATTTT; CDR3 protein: CASSKIYWEKDSNQPQHF
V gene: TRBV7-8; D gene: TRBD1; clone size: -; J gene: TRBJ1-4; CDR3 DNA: TGTGCCAGCAGACAGACAGGGGCTTTTGGGTGGGATGAAAAACTGTTTTTT; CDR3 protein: CASRQTGAFGWDEKLFF
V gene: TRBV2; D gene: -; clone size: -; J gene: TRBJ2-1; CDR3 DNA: TGTGCCAGCAGGGCGGGAAGGCGGTCCTACAATGAGCAGTTCTTC; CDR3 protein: CASRAGRRSYNEQFF
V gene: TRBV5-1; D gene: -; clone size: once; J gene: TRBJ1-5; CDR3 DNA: TGCGCCAGCAGCGCCAATGATGGGCAGCCCCAGCATTTT; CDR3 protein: CASSANDGQPQHF
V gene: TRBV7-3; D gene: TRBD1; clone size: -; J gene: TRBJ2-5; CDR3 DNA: TGTGCCAGCAGCTTAGGTGACAGGGGTTTAGGAGAGACCCAGTACTTC; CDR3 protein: CASSLGDRGLGETQYF
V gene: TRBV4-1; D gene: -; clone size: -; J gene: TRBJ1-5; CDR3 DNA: TGCGCCAGCAGCCAAGTTACGGGGCGCGCTTATAGCAATCAGCCCCAGCATTTT; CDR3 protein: CASSQVTGRAYSNQPQHF
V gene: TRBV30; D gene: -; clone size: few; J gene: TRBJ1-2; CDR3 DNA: TGTGCCTGGAGTGTAGACAGCCCGGGCTACACCTTC; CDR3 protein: CAWSVDSPGYTF
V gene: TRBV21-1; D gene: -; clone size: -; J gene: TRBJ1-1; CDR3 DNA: TGTGCCAGCAGCAAAGGGGGGACAGTCCTGAACACTGAAGCTTTCTTT; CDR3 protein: CASSKGGTVLNTEAFF
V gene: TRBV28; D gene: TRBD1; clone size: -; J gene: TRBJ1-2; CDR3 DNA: TGTGCCAGCAGTCAGCCATGGGACAGGAGCGCCTATGGCTACACCTTC; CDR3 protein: CASSQPWDRSAYGYTF
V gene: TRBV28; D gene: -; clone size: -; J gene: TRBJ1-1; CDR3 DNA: TGTGCCAGCAGTCCTTTATGGAGAGGGACTGAAGCTTTCTTT; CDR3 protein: CASSPLWRGTEAFF
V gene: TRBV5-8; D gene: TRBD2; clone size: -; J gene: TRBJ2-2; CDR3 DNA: TGTGCCAGCAGCTTGTTTAGCGGGGTGCCCGGGGAGCTGTTTTTT; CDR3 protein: CASSLFSGVPGELFF
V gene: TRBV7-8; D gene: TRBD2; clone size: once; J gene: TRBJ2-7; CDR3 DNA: TGTGCCAGCAGCCTCGTCCTAGCGGGAGCCTCCTACGAGCAGTACTTC; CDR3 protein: CASSLVLAGASYEQYF
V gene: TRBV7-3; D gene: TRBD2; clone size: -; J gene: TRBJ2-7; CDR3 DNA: TGTGCCAGCAGCCCAAGGGGAGGACTAGCGTGGGAGCAGTACTTC; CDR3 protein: CASSPRGGLAWEQYF
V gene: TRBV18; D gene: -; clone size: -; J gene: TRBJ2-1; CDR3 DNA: TGTGCCAGCTCACCGGGCCGGACTTTGCCCAATGAGCAGTTCTTC; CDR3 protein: CASSPGRTLPNEQFF
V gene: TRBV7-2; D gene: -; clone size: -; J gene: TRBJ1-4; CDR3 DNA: TGTGCCAGCAGCTTAGACGGGCGTGAACTGTTTTTT; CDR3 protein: CASSLDGRELFF
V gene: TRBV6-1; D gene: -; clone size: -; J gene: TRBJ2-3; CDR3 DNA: TGTGCCAGCATACCTCTCCGTAGCACAGATACGCAGTATTTT; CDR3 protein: CASIPLRSTDTQYF
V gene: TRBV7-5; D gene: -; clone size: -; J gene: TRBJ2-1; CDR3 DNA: TGTGCCAGAAGCCTAATCCCAGCGGGAGTCTTGATCCATGAGCAGTTCTTC; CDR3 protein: CARSLIPAGVLIHEQFF
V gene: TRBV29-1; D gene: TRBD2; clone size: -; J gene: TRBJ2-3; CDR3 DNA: TGCAGCGTTATTGGAGGTCTAGCGGGTGCCACAGATACGCAGTATTTT; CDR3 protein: CSVIGGLAGATDTQYF
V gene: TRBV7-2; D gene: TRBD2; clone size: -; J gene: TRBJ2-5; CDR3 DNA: TGTGCCAGCAGCTTAGTGGGGGGGTCTAGCGGAGCTCGAGAGACCCAGTACTTC; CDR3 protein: CASSLVGGSSGARETQYF
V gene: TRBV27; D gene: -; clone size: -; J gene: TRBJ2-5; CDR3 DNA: TGTGCCAGCTCCTCATTGGGGGCCAGGGGGACCCAGTACTTC; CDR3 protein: CASSSLGARGTQYF
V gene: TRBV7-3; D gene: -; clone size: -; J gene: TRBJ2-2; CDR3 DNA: TGTGCCAGCTCCGGGACTAGAATTGTAGGGGGCCCCGGGGAGCTGTTTTTT; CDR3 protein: CASSGTRIVGGPGELFF
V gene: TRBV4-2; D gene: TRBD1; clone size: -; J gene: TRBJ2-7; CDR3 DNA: TGTGCCAGCAGTCACAGGGGAAGGGCTATTTACGAGCAGTACTTC; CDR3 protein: CASSHRGRAIYEQYF